Below, 17 T cell receptor beta chains from the same sample are listed, as sequenced in a study of molecular identifiers for immune sequencing clone quantification listed by TCRdb under 2018. The library was prepared using PCR. Sequenced on a NextSeq 500. Clones were called with MiXCR by TCRdb after fastp trimmed the public reads at Q25, and only in-frame beta chains were retained. Records with the same CDR3 protein are collapsed into one entry carrying the most frequent genes and DNA. The sample profile shows over 35,000 distinct CDR3 sequences; more than 20% of them were found once. About 0.93% of the sample rests with the top ten. The sample comprised naive CD8+ T cells from blood, with Jurkat cell RNA spiked in. The label giving this sample's cell subset or site can be read as: FACS-sorted CD8+CD4-CCR7+CD45RA+ naive T cells. The source is a human donor in good health. Some libraries in this study had Jurkat cell RNA spiked in.

For this clonotype: At one end, the junction sequence differs from germline, possibly due to a read error. The rearrangement uses TRBV7-2 and TRBJ2-7; 8 bases align to TRBD2. From germline, CDR1 is SGHTA and CDR2 FQGNSA. CDR3 length: 15 residues. CDR3 nucleotides: TGTGCCCGCAGCTTCGGGGGGGGGCGCGCGTCCGAGCAGTACTTC. Amino acids: CARSFGGGRASEQYF.

As for this clonotype: One junction end disagrees with the germline gene, perhaps due to a read error. The V and J genes are TRBV5-1 and TRBJ2-7, with D possibly being TRBD1 (8 bases). CDR3 length equals 11 residues. Germline lookup yields CDR1 SGHRS and CDR2 YFSETQ. CDR3 protein: CASRRGREQNF. The CDR3 bases are TGCGCCAGCCGCAGGGGGCGGGAGCAGAACTTC.

This clonotype was observed a single time. A much larger clone differs from this one at a single base, so this may be a read error. The genes are TRBV23-1 and TRBJ2-7; D not resolved. TRBV23-1 is an open reading frame, and its role is uncertain. CDR3 length: 15 residues. CDR3 region: CAGSQFGQTSYEQYF. The CDR3 DNA is TGCGCCGGCAGTCAATTTGGGCAGACCTCCTACGAGCAGTACTTC.

This clonotype has a count of ten or more. The J gene is TRBJ2-3, the V gene TRBV13, with 8 bases lining up with TRBD2. This CDR3 has 13 amino acids. The germline V gene has CDR1 PRHDT and CDR2 FYEKMQ (reference sequence). Trimming cost V 3 bases and J 4 bases; bases outside gene matches: 0. The DNA of the CDR3 is TGTGCCAGCAGCTTGACTAGCGCAGATACGCAGTATTTT. Its translation is CASSLTSADTQYF.

This clonotype was detected many times. The V gene is TRBV28, the J gene TRBJ2-7; D perhaps matches TRBD1 (6 bases). CDR3 length: 14 residues. Germline CDR1 MDHEN, CDR2 SYDVKM. Trimming stripped 5 bases from V and 2 bases from J, with 13 bases between. The chain's CDR3 is CASSVLGQAYEQYF. The CDR3 DNA sequence: TGTGCCAGCAGTGTCCTGGGACAAGCCTACGAGCAGTACTTC.

In this sample, this clonotype turned up many times. The V gene is TRBV27, the J gene TRBJ2-7; 7 positions match TRBD1. Germline-derived CDR1 and CDR2 are MNHEY and SMNVEV (reference sequence). V shed 5 bases, J shed 2 bases, and the junction held 9 bases outside the gene matches. The CDR3 runs to 15 residues. CDR3: CASSPARGSPYEQYF. In DNA, the CDR3 is TGTGCCAGCAGTCCAGCCAGGGGGTCCCCCTACGAGCAGTACTTC.

This clonotype has at least ten counts. This sequence joins TRBV23-1 and TRBJ2-2, with D perhaps assigned TRBD1 or TRBD2 (6 bases each). TRBV23-1 is reported as an ORF; its role is uncertain. V was clipped by 2 bases and J by 6 bases, with 16 bases between them. The CDR3 is 16 residues long. This CDR3 is CASSQICRGRAGELFF. The CDR3 nucleotides read TGCGCCAGCAGTCAAATATGTCGGGGGCGGGCCGGGGAGCTGTTTTTT.

This chain joins TRBV5-5 and TRBJ2-2; 9 bases are shared with TRBD2. The CDR3 is made up of 17 amino acids. J gave up 4 bases and V 3 bases, and 10 bases lay outside the gene matches. Germline V gives CDR1 SGHKS, CDR2 YYEKEE (reference sequence). CDR3 amino acids: CASSYGWAGGATGELFF. The CDR3 DNA sequence: TGTGCCAGCAGCTATGGTTGGGCGGGAGGGGCCACCGGGGAGCTGTTTTTT. Drawing the rest from reference TRBV5-5 and TRBJ2-2, the complete variable domain is DAGVTQSPTHLIKTRGQQVTLRCSPISGHKSVSWYQQVLGQGPQFIFQYYEKEERGRGNFPDRFSARQFPNYSSELNVNALLLGDSALYLCASSYGWAGGATGELFFGEGSRLTVL.

The table lists this clonotype with many counts. The chain employs TRBV11-2 and TRBJ2-3; D uncertain. Trimming took 6 bases from V and 0 from J, leaving 13 bases between them. CDR1 and CDR2 from the germline V gene are SGHAT and FQNNGV. This CDR3 is built from 15 residues. CDR3 in DNA: TGTGCCAGCAGTCCCCCCGGCCAAAGCACAGATACGCAGTATTTT. Translated: CASSPPGQSTDTQYF. The variable domain in full, with the rest retrieved from reference TRBV11-2 and TRBJ2-3, is EAGVAQSPRYKIIEKRQSVAFWCNPISGHATLYWYQQILGQGPKLLIQFQNNGVVDDSQLPKDRFSAERLKGVDSTLKIQPAKLEDSAVYLCASSPPGQSTDTQYFGPGTRLTVL.

This clonotype came up once. This clone may be a read error of a much larger clone one base away. This chain joins TRBV6-1 and TRBJ1-1; perhaps TRBD1 as D (5 bases). This CDR3 is 12 amino acids long. The ends were cut back, 5 bases at V and 3 bases at J, with 7 bases in the middle. CDR1 and CDR2 (germline): MNHNS, SASEGT. The CDR3 nucleotides are TGTGCCAGCAGTCGAGGGGACACTGAAGCTTTCTTT. This encodes CASSRGDTEAFF.

Concerning this clonotype itself: Given a much more abundant clone one base away, this may be a read error. V and J are TRBV28 and TRBJ2-7; the D call may be TRBD1 or TRBD2 (5 bases each). Looked up from germline, CDR1 is MDHEN and CDR2 is SYDVKM. The V gene lost 5 bases and the J gene lost 3 bases, with 20 bases spanning the gap. CDR3 size: 16 residues. The CDR3 protein is CASSPIGTGLHYEQYF. In nucleotides, the CDR3 is TGTGCCAGCAGTCCTATAGGGACCGGTCTGCACTACGAGCAGTACTTC. The full variable domain, in which reference TRBV28 and TRBJ2-7 provide the parts outside the CDR3, is DVKVTQSSRYLVKRTGEKVFLECVQDMDHENMFWYRQDPGLGLRLIYFSYDVKMKEKGDIPEGYSVSREKKERFSLILESASTNQTSMYLCASSPIGTGLHYEQYFGPGTRLTVT.

Note on this clonotype: A much larger clonotype is one base distant, so this may be a read error. The chain carries TRBV11-2 and TRBJ2-7, with TRBD2 matching over 10 bases. The CDR3 contains 16 residues. The germline CDR1 and CDR2 sequences are SGHAT and FQNNGV. With V trimmed by 6 bases and J by 2 bases, 10 bases remained unmatched. CDR3 coding DNA: TGTGCCAGCAGACACAATCTAGCGGGGGACCCCTACGAGCAGTACTTC. It translates to CASRHNLAGDPYEQYF.

This clonotype was observed many times. The gene calls are TRBV20-1 and TRBJ1-5; D remains unclear. Trimming shortened V by 3 bases and J by 0 bases, and 12 bases separated the two germline ends. The CDR3 spans 15 residues. CDR1 and CDR2 (germline): DFQATT, SNEGSKA (reference sequence). CDR3 in amino acids: CSASEGAYSNQPQHF. DNA for the CDR3: TGCAGTGCTAGTGAGGGAGCGTATAGCAATCAGCCCCAGCATTTT.

Note on this clonotype: Given a much more abundant clone one base away, this may be a read error. The J gene is TRBJ2-2, the V gene TRBV19; TRBD1 is a possible D gene (5 bases). The V gene lost 4 bases and the J gene lost 0 bases, with 9 bases spanning the gap. The CDR3 is 15 amino acids. The V gene's germline CDR1 is LNHDA and CDR2 SQIVND (reference sequence). CDR3: CASSSGHTNTGELFF. In DNA, the CDR3 is TGTGCCAGTAGTAGCGGACACACGAACACCGGGGAGCTGTTTTTT. The full variable domain, its missing parts supplied by reference TRBV19 and TRBJ2-2, is DGGITQSPKYLFRKEGQNVTLSCEQNLNHDAMYWYRQDPGQGLRLIYYSQIVNDFQKGDIAEGYSVSREKKESFPLTVTSAQKNPTAFYLCASSSGHTNTGELFFGEGSRLTVL.

This clonotype was observed a single time. This may arise from a read error, as a much more abundant clone is one base away. The CDR3 sequence: CASSEGTSVEQLF. The DNA for the CDR3 is TGTGCCAGCAGTGAAGGGACTAGTGTCGAGCAGCTCTTC. This chain joins TRBV2 and TRBJ2-1; 7 nucleotides line up with TRBD2. This CDR3 comprises 13 residues. Per germline, CDR1 SNHLY and CDR2 FYNNEI.

In this sample, this clonotype turned up many times. V is TRBV3-1 and J is TRBJ2-2; D is perhaps TRBD1 (6 bases). CDR3 length equals 17 residues. Germline V lookup: CDR1 LGHDT, CDR2 YNNKEL (reference sequence). V lost 1 base, J lost 0 bases, and 12 bases lay in between. The CDR3: CASSQVGGTTNTGELFF. DNA of the CDR3: TGTGCCAGCAGCCAAGTGGGTGGGACAACGAACACCGGGGAGCTGTTTTTT.

This clonotype was counted many times. The chain couples TRBV7-9 to TRBJ2-1; 9 bases are a match to TRBD2. This CDR3 contains 15 residues. J was trimmed by 8 bases and V by 4 bases; bases with no gene match: 9. Germline V gene sequence: CDR1 SEHNR, CDR2 FQNEAQ (reference sequence). CDR3 residues: CASSSFLAGTYEQFF. Here the CDR3 DNA reads TGTGCCAGCAGCTCCTTCCTAGCGGGAACCTATGAGCAGTTCTTC.